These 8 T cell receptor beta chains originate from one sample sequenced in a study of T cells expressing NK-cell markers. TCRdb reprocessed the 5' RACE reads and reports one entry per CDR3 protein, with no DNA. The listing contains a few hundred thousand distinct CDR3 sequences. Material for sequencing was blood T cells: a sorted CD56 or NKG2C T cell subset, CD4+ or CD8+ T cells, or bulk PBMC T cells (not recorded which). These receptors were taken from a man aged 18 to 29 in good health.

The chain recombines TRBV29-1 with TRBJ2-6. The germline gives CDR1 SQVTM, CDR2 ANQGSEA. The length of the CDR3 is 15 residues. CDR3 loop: CSVDLPNTGANVLTF.

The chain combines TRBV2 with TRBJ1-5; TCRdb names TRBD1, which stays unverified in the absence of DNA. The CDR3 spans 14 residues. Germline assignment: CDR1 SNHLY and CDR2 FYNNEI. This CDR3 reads CASSAWDRNQPQHF.

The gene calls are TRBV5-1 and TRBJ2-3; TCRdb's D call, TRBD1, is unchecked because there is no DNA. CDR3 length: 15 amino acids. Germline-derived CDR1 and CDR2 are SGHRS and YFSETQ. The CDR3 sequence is CASSLSSLRTDTQYF.

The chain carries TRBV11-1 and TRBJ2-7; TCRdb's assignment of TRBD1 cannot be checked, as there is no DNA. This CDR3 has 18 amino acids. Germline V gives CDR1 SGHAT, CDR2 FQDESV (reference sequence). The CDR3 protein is CASSSPRAADRFLNEQYF. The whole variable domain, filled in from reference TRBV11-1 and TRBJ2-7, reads EAEVAQSPRYKITEKSQAVAFWCDPISGHATLYWYRQILGQGPELLVQFQDESVVDDSQLPKDRFSAERLKGVDSTLKIQPAELGDSAMYLCASSSPRAADRFLNEQYFGPGTRLTVT.

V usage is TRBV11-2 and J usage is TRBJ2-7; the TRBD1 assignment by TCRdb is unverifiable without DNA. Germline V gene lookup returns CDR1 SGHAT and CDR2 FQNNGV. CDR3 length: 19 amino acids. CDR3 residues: CASSSGHTRIAGAPYEQYF.

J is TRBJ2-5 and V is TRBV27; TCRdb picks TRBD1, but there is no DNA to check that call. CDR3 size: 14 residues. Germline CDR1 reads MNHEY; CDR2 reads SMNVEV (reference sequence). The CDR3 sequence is CASSLYGTEETQYF.

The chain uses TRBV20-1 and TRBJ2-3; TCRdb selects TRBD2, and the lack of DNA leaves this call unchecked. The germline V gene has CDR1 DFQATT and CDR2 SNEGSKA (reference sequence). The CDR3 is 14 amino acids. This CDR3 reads CSASSGTDTDTQYF.

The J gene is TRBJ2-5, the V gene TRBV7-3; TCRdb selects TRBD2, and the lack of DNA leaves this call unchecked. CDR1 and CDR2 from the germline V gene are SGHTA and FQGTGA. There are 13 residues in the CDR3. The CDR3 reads CASSPTSFETQYF.